This TCR beta chain was sequenced in a study of molecular identifiers for immune sequencing clone quantification. With listed TCR primers and previously described methods, bulk TCR libraries were prepared. TCRdb analysed the PCR reads with MiXCR anew, one entry per CDR3 protein. The table shows over 600,000 distinct CDR3 sequences, with just under 20% occurring only once. The CDR3 runs 15 residues. Germline CDR1 reads SGHDT; CDR2 reads YYEEEE. V was cut by 5 bases and J by 3 bases, with 17 bases left in between. This clonotype was found a few times. A single base separates this from a much larger clone, so it may be a read error.

The sample was naive CD8+ T cells from blood, with Jurkat cell RNA spiked in. Specified subset: FACS-sorted CD8+CD4-CCR7+CD45RA+ naive T cells. The TCR was taken from a human donor in good health. Some libraries in this study had Jurkat cell RNA spiked in. The chain employs TRBV5-6 and TRBJ1-1; D unclear. CDR3 sequence reads: CASSISGSHHTEAFF. In nucleotides, the CDR3 is TGTGCCAGCAGTATAAGTGGCAGCCACCACACTGAAGCTTTCTTT.